This T cell receptor beta chain was documented in a study of regulatory T cells in long-lasting Graves disease. Libraries of TCR beta came from iRepertoire HTBI primers plus Arm-PCR of CDR3 regions. Each CDR3 protein is one row after TCRdb ran MiXCR on the multiplex PCR reads. The sample consists of about 540,000 distinct CDR3 sequences, 13% of them appearing once. V gave up 3 bases and J gave up 1 base; unmatched junction bases: 1. CDR3 length: 14 amino acids. Germline V CDR1 and CDR2: SGHKS, YYEKEE (reference sequence). At least ten counts were recorded for this clonotype. The time point: newly diagnosed GD, antithyroid drugs for less than 3 months. Researchers made the TCR library from RNA that was extracted from PBMCs. Staff drew approximately 10 milliliters of peripheral blood into EDTA tubes. These records were also assigned to another study, of T cells in Graves' hyperthyroidism and ophthalmopathy. From that paper: The HTBI primer set served for first-round RT-PCR of the TCR CDR3. In the blood, most expanded thyroid clonotypes above 0.001 appeared as well.

The sample consisted of peripheral blood mononuclear cells (PBMCs), taken at new diagnosis, from a patient treated with antithyroid drugs. The source is a man between 25 and 39 years old with Graves disease. The chain uses TRBV5-5 and TRBJ2-7; TRBD1 aligns across 10 bases. The CDR3 DNA follows: TGTGCCAGCAGCTGGACAGGGGGATCCTACGAGCAGTACTTC. Translated, it gives CASSWTGGSYEQYF.